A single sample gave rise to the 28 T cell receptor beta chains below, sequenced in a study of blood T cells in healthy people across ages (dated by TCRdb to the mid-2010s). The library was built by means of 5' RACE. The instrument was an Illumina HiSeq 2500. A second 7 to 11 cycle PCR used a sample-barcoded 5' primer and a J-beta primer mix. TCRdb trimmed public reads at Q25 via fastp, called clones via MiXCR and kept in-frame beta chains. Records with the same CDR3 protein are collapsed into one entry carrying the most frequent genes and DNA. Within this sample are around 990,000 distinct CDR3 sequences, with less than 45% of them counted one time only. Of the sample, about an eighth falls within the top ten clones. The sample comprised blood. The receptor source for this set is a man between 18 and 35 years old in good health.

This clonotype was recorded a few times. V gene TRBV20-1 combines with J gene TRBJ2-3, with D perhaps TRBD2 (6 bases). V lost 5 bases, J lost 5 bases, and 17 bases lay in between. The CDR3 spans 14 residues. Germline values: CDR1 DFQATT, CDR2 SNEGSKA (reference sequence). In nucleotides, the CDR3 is TGCAGTGCTTGGCGGGGTTTAGACGGAGATACGCAGTATTTT. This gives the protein CSAWRGLDGDTQYF.

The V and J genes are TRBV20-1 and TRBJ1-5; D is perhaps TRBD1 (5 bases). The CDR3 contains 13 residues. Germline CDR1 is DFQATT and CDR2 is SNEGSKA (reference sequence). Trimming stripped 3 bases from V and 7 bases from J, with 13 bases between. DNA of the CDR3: TGCAGTGCTAGTAGAGGGGTGGAACAGCCCCAGCATTTT. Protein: CSASRGVEQPQHF.

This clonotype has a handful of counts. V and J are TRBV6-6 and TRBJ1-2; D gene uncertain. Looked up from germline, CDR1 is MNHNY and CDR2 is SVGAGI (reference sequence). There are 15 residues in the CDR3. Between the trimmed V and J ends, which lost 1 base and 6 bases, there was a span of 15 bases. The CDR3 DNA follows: TGTGCCAGCAGTTACTGGGGATCACAGAGGAATGGCTACACCTTC. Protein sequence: CASSYWGSQRNGYTF.

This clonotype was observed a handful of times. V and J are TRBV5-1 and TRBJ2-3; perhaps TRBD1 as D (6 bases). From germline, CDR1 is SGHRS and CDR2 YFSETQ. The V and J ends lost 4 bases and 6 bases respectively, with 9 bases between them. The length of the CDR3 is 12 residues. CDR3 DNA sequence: TGCGCCAGCAGCACCAGGGGTGATACGCAGTATTTT. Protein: CASSTRGDTQYF.

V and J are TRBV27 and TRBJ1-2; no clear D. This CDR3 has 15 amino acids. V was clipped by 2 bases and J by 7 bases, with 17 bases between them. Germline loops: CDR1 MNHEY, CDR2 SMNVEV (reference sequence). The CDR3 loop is CASSLRLDGLSGYTF. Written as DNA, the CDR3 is TGTGCCAGCAGTTTACGGCTCGACGGCCTAAGTGGCTACACCTTC.

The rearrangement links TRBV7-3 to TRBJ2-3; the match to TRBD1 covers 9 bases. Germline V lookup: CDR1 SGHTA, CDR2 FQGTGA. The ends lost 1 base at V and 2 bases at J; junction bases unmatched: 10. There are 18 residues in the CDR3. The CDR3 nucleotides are TGTGCCAGCAGCTTAAATTCTGGGGACAGGGCTTCCACAGATACGCAGTATTTT. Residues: CASSLNSGDRASTDTQYF.

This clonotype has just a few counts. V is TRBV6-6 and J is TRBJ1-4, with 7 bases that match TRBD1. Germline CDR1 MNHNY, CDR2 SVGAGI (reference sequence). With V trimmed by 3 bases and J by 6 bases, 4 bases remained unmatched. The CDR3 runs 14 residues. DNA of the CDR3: TGTGCCAGCAGTTATAGGGACAGACATGAAAAACTGTTTTTT. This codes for CASSYRDRHEKLFF.

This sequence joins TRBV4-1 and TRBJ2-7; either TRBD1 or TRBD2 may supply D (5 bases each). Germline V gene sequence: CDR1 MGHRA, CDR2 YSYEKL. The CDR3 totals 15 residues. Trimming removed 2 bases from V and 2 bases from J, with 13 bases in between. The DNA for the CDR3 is TGCGCCAGCAGCCAACTGACGGGGCATACCTACGAGCAGTACTTC. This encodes CASSQLTGHTYEQYF.

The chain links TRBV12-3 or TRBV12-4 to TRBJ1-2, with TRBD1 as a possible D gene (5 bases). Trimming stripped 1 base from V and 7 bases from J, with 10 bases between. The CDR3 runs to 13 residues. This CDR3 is CASSLGGKGGYTF. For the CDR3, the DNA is TGTGCCAGCAGTTTAGGGGGGAAGGGTGGCTACACCTTC.

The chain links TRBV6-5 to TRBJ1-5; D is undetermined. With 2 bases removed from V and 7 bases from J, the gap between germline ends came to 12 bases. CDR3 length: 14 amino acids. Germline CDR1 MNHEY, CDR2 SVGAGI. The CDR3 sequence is CASSYAMRSQPQHF. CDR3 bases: TGTGCCAGCAGTTACGCGATGAGGTCCCAGCCCCAGCATTTT.

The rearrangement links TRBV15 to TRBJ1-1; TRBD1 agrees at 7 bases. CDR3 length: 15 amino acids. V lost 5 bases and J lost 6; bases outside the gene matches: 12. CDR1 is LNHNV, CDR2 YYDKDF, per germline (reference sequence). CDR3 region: CATSARQGGSAEAFF. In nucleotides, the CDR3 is TGTGCCACCAGCGCACGACAGGGTGGATCGGCTGAAGCTTTCTTT.

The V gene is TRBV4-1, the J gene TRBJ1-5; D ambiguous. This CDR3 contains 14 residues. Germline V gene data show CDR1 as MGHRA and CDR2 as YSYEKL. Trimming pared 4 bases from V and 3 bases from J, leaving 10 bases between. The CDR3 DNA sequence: TGCGCCAGCAGCCCGAGAGCCGACAATCAGCCCCAGCATTTT. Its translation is CASSPRADNQPQHF.

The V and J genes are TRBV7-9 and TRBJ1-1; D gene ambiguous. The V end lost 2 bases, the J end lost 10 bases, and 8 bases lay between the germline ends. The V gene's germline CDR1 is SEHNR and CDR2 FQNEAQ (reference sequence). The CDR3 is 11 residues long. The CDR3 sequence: CASSLPGRAFF. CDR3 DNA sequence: TGTGCCAGCAGCTTACCGGGGAGAGCTTTCTTT.

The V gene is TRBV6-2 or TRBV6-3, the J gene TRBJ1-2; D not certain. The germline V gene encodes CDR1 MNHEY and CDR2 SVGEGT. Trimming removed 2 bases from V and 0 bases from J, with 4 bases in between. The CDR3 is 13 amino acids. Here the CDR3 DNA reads TGTGCCAGCAGTTACCAGTCTAACTATGGCTACACCTTC. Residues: CASSYQSNYGYTF.

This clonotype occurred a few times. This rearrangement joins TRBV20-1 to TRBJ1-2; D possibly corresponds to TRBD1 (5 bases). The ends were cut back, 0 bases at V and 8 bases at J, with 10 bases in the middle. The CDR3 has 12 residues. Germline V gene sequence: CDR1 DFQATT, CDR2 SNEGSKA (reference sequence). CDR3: CSARDPGEGYTF. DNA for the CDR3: TGCAGTGCTAGAGATCCGGGGGAGGGCTACACCTTC.

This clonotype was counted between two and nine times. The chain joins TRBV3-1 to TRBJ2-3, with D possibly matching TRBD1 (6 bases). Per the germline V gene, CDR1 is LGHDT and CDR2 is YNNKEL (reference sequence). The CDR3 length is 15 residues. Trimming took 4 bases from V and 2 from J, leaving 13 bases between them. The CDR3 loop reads CASSPSQGATDTQYF. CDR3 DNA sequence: TGTGCCAGCAGCCCTTCACAGGGCGCCACAGATACGCAGTATTTT.

The CDR3 DNA reads as TGTGCCAGCAGCTTACAGACAGGGGCGACTTACGGGGAGCTGTTTTTT. Translated: CASSLQTGATYGELFF. This sequence joins TRBV7-2 and TRBJ2-2, with 8 bases matching TRBD1. V was clipped by 2 bases and J by 7 bases; unmatched bases: 9. Germline CDR1 and CDR2: SGHTA and FQGNSA. This CDR3 is 16 amino acids long.

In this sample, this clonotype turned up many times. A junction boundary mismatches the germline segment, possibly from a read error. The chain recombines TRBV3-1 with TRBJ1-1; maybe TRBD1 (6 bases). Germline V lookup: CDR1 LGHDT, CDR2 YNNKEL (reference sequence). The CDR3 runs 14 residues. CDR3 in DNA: TGCGCCAGCAGCCAAGTACAGGGGAACACTGAAGCTTTCTTT. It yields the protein CASSQVQGNTEAFF.

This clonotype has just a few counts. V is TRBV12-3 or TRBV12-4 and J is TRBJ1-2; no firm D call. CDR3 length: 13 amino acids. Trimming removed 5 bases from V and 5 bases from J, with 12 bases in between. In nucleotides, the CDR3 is TGTGCCAGCAGTCGCGGGTTCACGTATGGCTACACCTTC. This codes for CASSRGFTYGYTF.

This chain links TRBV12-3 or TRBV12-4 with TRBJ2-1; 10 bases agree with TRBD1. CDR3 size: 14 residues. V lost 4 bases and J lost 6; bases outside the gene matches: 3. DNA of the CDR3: TGTGCCAGCAGTTCCGGGACAGGGGTCAATGAGCAGTTCTTC. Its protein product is CASSSGTGVNEQFF.

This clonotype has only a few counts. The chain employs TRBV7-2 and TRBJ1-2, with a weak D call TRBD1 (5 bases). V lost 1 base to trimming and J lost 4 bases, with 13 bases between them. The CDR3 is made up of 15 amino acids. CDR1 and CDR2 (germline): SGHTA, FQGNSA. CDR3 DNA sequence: TGTGCCAGCAGCTTAGATTCCCTGCAGGGCTATGGCTACACCTTC. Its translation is CASSLDSLQGYGYTF.

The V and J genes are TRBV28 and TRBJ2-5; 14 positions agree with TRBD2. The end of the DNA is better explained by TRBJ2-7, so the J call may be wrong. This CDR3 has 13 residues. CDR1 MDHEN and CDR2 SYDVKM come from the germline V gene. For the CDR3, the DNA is TGTGCCAGTCGGACTAGCGGGAGGAACGAGCAGTACTTC. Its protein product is CASRTSGRNEQYF.

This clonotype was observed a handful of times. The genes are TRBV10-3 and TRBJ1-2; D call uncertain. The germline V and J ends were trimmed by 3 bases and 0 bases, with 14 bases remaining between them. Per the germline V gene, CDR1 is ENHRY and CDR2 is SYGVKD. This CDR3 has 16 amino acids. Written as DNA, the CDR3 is TGTGCCATCAGTGATATCAATTCGGAGGCTAACTATGGCTACACCTTC. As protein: CAISDINSEANYGYTF.

CDR3 DNA: TGTGCCAGCAGTGTGGGGTGGGGGAATCAGCCCCAGCATTTT. Translating it yields CASSVGWGNQPQHF. This chain links TRBV12-3 or TRBV12-4 with TRBJ1-5; TRBD1 is a possible D gene (5 bases). The V and J ends lost 5 bases and 4 bases respectively, with 12 bases between them. This CDR3 spans 14 amino acids.

CDR3 in DNA: TGTGCCAGCAGACCGACTAACTCCTACGAGCAGTACTTC. Its translation: CASRPTNSYEQYF. The chain recombines TRBV12-3 or TRBV12-4 with TRBJ2-7; D might be TRBD2 (5 bases). V lost 6 bases, J lost 0 bases, and 9 bases lay in between. The length of the CDR3 is 13 residues.

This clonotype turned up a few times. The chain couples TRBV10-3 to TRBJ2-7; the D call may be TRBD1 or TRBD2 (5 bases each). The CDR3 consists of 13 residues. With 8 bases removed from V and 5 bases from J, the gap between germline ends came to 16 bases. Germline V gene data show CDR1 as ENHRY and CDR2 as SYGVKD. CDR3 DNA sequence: TGTGCCATCCGGAGCCCCAGGGACGACGAGCAGTACTTC. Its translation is CAIRSPRDDEQYF.

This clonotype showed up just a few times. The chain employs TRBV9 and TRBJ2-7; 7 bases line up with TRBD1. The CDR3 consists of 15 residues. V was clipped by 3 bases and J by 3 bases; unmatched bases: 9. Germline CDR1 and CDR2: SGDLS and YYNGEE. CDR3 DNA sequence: TGTGCCAGCAGCGGGCGACAGGGAATCGACTACGAGCAGTACTTC. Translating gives CASSGRQGIDYEQYF.

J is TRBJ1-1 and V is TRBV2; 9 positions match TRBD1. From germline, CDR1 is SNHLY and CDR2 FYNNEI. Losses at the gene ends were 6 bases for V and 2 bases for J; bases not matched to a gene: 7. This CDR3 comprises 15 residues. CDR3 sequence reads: CASSLQDRGNTEAFF. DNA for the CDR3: TGTGCCAGCAGCCTACAGGACAGGGGCAACACTGAAGCTTTCTTT.